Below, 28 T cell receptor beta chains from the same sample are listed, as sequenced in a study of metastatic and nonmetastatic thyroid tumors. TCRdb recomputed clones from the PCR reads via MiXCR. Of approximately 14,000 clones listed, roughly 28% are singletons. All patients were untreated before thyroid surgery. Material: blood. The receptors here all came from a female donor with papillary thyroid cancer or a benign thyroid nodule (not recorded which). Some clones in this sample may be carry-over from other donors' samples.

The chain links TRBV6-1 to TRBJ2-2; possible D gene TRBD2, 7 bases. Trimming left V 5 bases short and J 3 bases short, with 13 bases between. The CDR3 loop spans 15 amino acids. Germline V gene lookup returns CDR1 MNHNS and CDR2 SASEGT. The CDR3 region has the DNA TGTGCCAGCAGTTTTTGGGGGGGCGACACCGGGGAGCTGTTTTTT. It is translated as CASSFWGGDTGELFF.

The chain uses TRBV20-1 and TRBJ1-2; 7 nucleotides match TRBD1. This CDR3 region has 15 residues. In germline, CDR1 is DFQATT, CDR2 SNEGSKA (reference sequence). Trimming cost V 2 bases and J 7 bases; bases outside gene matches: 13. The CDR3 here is CSARYTTGPSGGYTF. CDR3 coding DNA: TGCAGTGCTAGATACACGACAGGGCCTTCAGGTGGCTACACCTTC.

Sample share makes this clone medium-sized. The CDR3 loop is CSARAGQTEAFF. Here the CDR3 DNA reads TGCAGTGCTAGAGCAGGGCAGACTGAAGCTTTCTTT. The chain carries TRBV20-1 and TRBJ1-1, with D possibly being TRBD1 (5 bases). Germline CDR1 is DFQATT and CDR2 is SNEGSKA (reference sequence). CDR3 size: 12 residues. Trimming removed 1 base from V and 5 bases from J, with 8 bases in between.

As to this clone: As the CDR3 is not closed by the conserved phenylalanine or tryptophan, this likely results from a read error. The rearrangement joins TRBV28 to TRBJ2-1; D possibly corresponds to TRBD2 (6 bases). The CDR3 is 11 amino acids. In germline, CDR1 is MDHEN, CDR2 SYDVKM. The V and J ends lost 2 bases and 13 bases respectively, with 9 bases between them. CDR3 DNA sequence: TGTGCCAGCAGTTTAGGGGGGAGACAGTTCAGC. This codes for CASSLGGRQFS.

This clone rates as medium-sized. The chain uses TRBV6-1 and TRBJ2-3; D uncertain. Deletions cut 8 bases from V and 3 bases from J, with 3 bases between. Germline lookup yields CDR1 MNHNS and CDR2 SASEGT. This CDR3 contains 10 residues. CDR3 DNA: TGTGCCAGCGGGACAGATACGCAGTATTTT. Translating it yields CASGTDTQYF.

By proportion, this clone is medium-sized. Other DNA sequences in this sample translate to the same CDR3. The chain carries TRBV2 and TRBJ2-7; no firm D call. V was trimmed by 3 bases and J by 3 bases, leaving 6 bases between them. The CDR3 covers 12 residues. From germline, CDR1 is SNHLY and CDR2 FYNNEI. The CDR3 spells CASSERRYEQYF. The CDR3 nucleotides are TGTGCCAGCAGTGAGCGGCGCTACGAGCAGTACTTC.

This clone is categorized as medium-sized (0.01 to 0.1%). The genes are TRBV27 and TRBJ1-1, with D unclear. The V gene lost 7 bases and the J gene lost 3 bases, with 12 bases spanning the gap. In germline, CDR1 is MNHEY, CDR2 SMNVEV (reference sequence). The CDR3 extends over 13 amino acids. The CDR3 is CASMRASDTEAFF. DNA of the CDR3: TGTGCCAGCATGAGGGCAAGTGACACTGAAGCTTTCTTT.

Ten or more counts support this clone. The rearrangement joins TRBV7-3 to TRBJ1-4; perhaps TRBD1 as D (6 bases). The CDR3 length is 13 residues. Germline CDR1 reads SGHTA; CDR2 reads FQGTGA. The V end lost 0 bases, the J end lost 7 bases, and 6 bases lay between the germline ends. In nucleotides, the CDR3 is TGTGCCAGCAGCTTAACAGGGGGTGAAAAACTGTTTTTT. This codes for CASSLTGGEKLFF.

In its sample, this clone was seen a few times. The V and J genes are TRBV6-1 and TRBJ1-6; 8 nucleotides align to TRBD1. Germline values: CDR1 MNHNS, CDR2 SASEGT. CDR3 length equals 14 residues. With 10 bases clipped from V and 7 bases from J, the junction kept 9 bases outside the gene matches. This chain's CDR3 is CATQQGGVNSPLHF. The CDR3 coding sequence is TGTGCCACCCAACAGGGGGGGGTCAATTCACCCCTCCACTTT.

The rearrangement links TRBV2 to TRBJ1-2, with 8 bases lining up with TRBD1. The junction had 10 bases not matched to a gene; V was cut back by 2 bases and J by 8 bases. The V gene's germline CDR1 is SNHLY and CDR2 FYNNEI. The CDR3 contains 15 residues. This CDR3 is CASSESGQGIGGYTF. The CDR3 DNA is TGTGCCAGCAGTGAATCAGGACAGGGTATAGGGGGCTACACCTTC.

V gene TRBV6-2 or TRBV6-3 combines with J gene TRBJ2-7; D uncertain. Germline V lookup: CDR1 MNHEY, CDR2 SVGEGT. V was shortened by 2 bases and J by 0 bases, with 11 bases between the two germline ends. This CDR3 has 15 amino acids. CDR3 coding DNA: TGTGCCAGCAGTTACGATCAAGGCAGCTCCTACGAGCAGTACTTC. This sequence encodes CASSYDQGSSYEQYF.

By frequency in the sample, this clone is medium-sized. The CDR3, as DNA: TGCGCCAGCAGTGAGGGACGCGGCGAGCAGTTCTTC. Translated: CASSEGRGEQFF. The chain couples TRBV10-2 to TRBJ2-1; D is unresolved. The V gene's germline CDR1 is WSHSY and CDR2 SAAADI. Trimming stripped 2 bases from V and 10 bases from J, with 9 bases between. This CDR3 contains 12 residues.

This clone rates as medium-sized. The CDR3 DNA sequence: TGTGCCAGCAGCTTCTTAGGGGCTAACTATGGCTACACCTTC. Translated, it gives CASSFLGANYGYTF. The chain employs TRBV11-2 and TRBJ1-2; TRBD1 is a possible D gene (5 bases). This CDR3 has 14 residues. The V and J ends lost 3 bases and 0 bases respectively, with 8 bases between them. The germline V gene has CDR1 SGHAT and CDR2 FQNNGV.

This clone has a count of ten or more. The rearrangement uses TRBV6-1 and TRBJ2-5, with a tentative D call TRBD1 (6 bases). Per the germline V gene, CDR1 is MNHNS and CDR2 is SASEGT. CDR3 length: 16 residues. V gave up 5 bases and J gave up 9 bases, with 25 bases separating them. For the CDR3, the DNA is TGTGCCAGCAGTTCTTCCAAAACAGGGAATTCGGGACCCCAGTACTTC. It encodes CASSSSKTGNSGPQYF.

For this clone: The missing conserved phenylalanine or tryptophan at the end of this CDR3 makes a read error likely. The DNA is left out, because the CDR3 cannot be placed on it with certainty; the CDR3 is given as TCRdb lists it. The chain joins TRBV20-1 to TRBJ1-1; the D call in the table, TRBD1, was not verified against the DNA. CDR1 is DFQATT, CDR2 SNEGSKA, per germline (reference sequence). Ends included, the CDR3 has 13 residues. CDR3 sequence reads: CSSIYLGQVEAFL.

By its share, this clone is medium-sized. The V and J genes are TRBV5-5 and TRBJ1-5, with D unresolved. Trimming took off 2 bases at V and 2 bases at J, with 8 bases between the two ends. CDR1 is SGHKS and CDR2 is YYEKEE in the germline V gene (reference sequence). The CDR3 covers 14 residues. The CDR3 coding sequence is TGTGCCAGCAGCTTAAGGGATGGCAATCAGCCCCAGCATTTT. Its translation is CASSLRDGNQPQHF.

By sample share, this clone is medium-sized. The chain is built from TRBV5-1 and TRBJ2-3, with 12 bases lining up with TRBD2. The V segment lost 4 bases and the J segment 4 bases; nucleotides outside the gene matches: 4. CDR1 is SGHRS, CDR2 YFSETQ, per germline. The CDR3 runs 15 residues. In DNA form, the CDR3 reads TGCGCCAGCAGCCCCGGGACTAGCGGGTCAGATACGCAGTATTTT. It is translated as CASSPGTSGSDTQYF.

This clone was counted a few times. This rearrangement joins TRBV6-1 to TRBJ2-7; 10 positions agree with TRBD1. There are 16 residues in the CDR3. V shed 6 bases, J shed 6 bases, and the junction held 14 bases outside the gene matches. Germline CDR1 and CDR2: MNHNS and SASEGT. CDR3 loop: CASRKDRDRGRGEQYF. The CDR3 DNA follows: TGTGCCAGCAGGAAAGACCGGGACAGGGGACGTGGCGAGCAGTACTTC.

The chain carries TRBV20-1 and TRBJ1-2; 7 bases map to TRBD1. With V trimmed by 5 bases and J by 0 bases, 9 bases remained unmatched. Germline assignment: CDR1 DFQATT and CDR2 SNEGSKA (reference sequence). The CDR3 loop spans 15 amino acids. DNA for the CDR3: TGCAGTGCTTATCGAGACAGGGAAGCTAACTATGGCTACACCTTC. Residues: CSAYRDREANYGYTF.

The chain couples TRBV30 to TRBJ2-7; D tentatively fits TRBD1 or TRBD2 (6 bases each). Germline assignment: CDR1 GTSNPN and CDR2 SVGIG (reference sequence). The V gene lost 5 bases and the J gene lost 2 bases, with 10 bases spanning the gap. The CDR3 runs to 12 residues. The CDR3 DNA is TGTGCCTGGCGGGGGCCGGCCTACGAGCAGTACTTC. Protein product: CAWRGPAYEQYF.

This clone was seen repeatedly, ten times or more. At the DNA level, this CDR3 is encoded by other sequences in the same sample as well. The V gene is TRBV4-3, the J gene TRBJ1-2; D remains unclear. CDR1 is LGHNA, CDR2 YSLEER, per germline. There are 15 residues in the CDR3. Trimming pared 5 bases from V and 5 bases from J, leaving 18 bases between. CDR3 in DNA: TGCGCCAGCAGCACATGGTTGGGTGATCATTATGGCTACACCTTC. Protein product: CASSTWLGDHYGYTF.

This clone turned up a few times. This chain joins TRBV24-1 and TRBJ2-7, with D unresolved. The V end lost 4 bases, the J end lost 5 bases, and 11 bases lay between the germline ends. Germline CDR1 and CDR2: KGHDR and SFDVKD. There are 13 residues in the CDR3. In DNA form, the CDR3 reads TGTGCCACCAGTGAGGGCGCCGACGACGAGCAGTACTTC. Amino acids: CATSEGADDEQYF.

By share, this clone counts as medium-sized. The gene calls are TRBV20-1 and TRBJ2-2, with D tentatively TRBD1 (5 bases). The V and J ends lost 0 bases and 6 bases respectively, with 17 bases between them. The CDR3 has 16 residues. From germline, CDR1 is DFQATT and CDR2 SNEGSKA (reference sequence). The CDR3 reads CSARDTKRGGAGELFF. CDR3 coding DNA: TGCAGTGCTAGAGATACGAAAAGGGGTGGGGCCGGGGAGCTGTTTTTT.

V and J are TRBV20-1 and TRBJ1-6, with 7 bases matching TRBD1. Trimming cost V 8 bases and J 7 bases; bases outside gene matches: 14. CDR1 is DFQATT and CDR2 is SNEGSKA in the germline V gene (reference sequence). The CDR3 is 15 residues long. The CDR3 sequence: CSPRGDDSPNSPLHF. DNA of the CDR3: TGCAGTCCCAGGGGGGACGACAGCCCCAATTCACCCCTCCACTTT.

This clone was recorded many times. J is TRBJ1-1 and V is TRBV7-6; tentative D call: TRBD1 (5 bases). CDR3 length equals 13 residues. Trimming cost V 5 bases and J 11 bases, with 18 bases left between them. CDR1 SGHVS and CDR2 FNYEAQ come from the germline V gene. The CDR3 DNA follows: TGTGCCAGCAGCCCCGGGGGGGATACGGAGGCTTTCTTT. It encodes CASSPGGDTEAFF.

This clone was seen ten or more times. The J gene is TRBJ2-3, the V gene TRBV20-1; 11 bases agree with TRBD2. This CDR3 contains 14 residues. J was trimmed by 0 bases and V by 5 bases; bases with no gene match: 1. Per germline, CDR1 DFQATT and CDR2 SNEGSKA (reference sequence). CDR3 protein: CSAWTSGSTDTQYF. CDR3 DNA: TGCAGTGCTTGGACTAGCGGGAGCACAGATACGCAGTATTTT.

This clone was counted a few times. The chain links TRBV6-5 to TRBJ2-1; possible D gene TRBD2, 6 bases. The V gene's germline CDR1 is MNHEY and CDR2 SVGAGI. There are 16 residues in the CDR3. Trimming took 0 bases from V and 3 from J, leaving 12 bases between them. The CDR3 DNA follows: TGTGCCAGCAGTTACTCTCGGCTAGCGATCTACAATGAGCAGTTCTTC. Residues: CASSYSRLAIYNEQFF.

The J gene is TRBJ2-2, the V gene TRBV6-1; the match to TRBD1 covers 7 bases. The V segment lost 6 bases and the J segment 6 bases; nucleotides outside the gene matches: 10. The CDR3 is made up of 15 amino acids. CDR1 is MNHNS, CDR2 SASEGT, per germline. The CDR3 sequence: CASRRGTDMAGELFF. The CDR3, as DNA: TGTGCCAGCAGACGTGGGACAGATATGGCCGGGGAGCTGTTTTTT.